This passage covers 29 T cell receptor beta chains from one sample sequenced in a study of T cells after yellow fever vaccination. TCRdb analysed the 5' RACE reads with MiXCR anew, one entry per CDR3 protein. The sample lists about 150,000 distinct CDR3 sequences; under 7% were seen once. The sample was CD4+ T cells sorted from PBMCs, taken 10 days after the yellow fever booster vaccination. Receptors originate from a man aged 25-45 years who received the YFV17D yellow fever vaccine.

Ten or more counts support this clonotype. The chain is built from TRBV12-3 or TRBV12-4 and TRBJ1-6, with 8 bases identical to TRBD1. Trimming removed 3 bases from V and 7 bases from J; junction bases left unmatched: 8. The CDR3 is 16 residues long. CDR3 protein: CASSFSLTGENSPLHF. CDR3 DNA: TGTGCCAGCAGTTTTTCCCTGACAGGGGAGAATTCACCCCTCCACTTT.

CDR3: CASSGTEQETQYF. CDR3 bases: TGTGCCAGCAGTGGGACGGAACAAGAGACCCAGTACTTC. V gene TRBV2 combines with J gene TRBJ2-5; no clear D. Germline-derived CDR1 and CDR2 are SNHLY and FYNNEI. The V gene lost 4 bases and the J gene lost 2 bases, with 8 bases spanning the gap. This CDR3 has 13 residues.

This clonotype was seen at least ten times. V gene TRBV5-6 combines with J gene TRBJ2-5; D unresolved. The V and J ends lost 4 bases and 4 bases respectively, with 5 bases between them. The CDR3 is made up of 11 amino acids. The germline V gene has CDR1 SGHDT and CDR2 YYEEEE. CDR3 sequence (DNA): TGTGCCAGCAGCGTCCGAGAGACCCAGTACTTC. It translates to CASSVRETQYF.

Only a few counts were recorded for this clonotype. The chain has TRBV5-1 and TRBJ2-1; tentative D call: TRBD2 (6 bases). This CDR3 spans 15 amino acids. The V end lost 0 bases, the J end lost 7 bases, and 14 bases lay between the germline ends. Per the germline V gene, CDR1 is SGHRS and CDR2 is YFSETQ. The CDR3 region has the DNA TGCGCCAGCAGCTTGGCCTCTTTTAGCGGTAATGAGCAGTTCTTC. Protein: CASSLASFSGNEQFF. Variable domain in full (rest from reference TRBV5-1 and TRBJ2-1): KAGVTQTPRYLIKTRGQQVTLSCSPISGHRSVSWYQQTPGQGLQFLFEYFSETQRNKGNFPGRFSGRQFSNSRSEMNVSTLELGDSALYLCASSLASFSGNEQFFGPGTRLTVL.

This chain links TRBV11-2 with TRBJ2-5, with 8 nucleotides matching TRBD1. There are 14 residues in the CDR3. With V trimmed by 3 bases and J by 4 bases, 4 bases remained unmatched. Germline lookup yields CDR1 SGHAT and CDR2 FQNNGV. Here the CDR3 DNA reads TGTGCCAGCAGCTTCGGGACAGGCACAGAGACCCAGTACTTC. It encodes CASSFGTGTETQYF.

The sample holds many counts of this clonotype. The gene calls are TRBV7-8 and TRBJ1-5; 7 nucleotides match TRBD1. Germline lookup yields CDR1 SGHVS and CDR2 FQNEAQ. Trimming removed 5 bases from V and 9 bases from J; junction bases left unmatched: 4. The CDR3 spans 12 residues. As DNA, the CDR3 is TGTGCCAGCAGCCCAGGGGGTTCGCCCCAGCATTTT. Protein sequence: CASSPGGSPQHF.

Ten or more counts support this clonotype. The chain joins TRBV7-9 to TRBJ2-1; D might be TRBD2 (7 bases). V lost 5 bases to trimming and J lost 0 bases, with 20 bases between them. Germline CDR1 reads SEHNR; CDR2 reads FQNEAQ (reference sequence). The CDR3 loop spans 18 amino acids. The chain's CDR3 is CASSPKGGRRSSYNEQFF. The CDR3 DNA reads TGTGCCAGCAGCCCCAAGGGGGGGCGCCGGAGCTCCTACAATGAGCAGTTCTTC.

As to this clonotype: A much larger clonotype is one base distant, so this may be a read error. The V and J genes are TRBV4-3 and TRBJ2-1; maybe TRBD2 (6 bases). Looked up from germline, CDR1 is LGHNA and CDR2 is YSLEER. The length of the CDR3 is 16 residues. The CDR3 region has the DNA TGCGCCCGCAGCCAAGATTTGGCGGGACCCTACAATGAGCAGTTCTTC. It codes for CARSQDLAGPYNEQFF.

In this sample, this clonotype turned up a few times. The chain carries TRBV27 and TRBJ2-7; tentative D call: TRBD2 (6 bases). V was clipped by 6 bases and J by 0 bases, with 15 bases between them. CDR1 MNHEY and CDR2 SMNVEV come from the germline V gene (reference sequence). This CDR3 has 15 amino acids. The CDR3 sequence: CASSPLAVGSYEQYF. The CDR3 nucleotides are TGTGCCAGCAGCCCACTAGCTGTTGGCTCCTACGAGCAGTACTTC.

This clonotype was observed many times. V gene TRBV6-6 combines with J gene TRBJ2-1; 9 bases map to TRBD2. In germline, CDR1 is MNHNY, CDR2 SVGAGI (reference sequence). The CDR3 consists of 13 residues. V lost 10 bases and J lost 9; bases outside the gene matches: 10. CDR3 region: CATCASGIGEQFF. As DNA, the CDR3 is TGTGCCACTTGTGCTAGCGGGATTGGTGAGCAGTTCTTC.

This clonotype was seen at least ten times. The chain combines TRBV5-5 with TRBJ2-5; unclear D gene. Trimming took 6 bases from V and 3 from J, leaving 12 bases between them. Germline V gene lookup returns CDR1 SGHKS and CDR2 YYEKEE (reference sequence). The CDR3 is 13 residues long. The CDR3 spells CASTQTLEETQYF. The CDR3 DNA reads TGTGCCAGCACCCAGACTTTGGAAGAGACCCAGTACTTC.

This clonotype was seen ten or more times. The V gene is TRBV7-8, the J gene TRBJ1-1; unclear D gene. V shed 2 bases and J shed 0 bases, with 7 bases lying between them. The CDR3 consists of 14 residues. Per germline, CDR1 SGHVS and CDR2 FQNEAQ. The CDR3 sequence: CASSLRGLNTEAFF. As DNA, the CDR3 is TGTGCCAGCAGCTTACGAGGGTTGAACACTGAAGCTTTCTTT.

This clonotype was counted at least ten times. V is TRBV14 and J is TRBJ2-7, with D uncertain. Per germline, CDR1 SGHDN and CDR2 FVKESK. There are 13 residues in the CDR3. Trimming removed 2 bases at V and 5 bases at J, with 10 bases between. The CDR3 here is CASSQNTQNEQYF. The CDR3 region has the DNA TGTGCCAGCAGCCAAAACACCCAGAACGAGCAGTACTTC. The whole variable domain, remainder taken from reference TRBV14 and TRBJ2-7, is EAGVTQFPSHSVIEKGQTVTLRCDPISGHDNLYWYRRVMGKEIKFLLHFVKESKQDESGMPNNRFLAERTGGTYSTLKVQPAELEDSGVYFCASSQNTQNEQYFGPGTRLTVT.

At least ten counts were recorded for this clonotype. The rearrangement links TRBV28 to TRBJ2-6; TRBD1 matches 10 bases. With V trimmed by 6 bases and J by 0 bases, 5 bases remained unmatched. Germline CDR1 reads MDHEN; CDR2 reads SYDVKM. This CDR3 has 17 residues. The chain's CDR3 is CASRGQGPPSGANVLTF. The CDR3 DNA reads TGTGCCAGCAGGGGACAGGGGCCGCCCTCTGGGGCCAACGTCCTGACTTTC.

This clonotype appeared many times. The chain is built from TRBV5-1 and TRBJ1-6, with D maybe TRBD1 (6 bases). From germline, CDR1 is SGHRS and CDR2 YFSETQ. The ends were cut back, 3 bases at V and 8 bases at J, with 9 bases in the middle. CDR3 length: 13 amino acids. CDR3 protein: CASSSGADSPLHF. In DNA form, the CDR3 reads TGCGCCAGCAGCTCAGGGGCCGATTCACCCCTCCACTTT.

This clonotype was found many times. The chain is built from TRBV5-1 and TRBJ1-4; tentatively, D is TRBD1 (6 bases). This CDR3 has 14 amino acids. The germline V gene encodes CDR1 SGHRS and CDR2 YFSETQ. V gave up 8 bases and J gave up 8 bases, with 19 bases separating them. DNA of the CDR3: TGCGCCAGAGGGGCGACGGACAGAGGCGAAAAACTGTTTTTT. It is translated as CARGATDRGEKLFF.

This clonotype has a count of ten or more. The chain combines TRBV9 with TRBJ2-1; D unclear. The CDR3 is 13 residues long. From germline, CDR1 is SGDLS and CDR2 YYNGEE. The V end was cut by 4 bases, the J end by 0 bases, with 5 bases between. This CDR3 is CASSSGSYNEQFF. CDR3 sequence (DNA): TGTGCCAGCAGCTCCGGCTCCTACAATGAGCAGTTCTTC.

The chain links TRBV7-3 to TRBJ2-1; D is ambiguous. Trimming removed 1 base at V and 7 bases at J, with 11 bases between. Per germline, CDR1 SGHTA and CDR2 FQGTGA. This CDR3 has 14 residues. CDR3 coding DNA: TGTGCCAGCAGCTTAAGTAGGGCCCAGAATGAGCAGTTCTTC. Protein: CASSLSRAQNEQFF.

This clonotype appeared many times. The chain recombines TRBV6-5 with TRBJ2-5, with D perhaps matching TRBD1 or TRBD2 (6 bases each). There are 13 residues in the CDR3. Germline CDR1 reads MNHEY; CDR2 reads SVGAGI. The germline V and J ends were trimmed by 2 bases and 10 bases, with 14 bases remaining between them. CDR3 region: CASSYESGGGQYF. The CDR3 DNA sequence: TGTGCCAGCAGTTACGAGTCCGGAGGGGGCCAGTACTTC.

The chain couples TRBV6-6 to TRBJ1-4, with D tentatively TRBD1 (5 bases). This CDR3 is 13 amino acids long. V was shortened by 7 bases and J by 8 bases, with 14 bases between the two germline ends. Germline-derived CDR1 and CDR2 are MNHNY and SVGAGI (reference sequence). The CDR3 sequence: CASKGNLEEKLFF. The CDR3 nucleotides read TGTGCCAGCAAGGGGAACCTAGAAGAAAAACTGTTTTTT.

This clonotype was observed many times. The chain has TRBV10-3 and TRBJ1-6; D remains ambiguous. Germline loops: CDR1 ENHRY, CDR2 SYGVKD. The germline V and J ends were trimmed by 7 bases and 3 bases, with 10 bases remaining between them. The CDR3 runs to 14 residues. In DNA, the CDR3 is TGTGCCATCAATCGAGAGGGCTATAATTCACCCCTCCACTTT. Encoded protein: CAINREGYNSPLHF.

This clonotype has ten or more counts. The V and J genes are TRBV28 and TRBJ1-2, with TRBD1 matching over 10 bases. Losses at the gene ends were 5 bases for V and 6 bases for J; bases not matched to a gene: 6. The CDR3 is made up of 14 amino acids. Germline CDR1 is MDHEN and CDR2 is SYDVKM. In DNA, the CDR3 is TGTGCCAGCAGTCCGGGACAGGGGAAGGATGGCTACACCTTC. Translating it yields CASSPGQGKDGYTF.

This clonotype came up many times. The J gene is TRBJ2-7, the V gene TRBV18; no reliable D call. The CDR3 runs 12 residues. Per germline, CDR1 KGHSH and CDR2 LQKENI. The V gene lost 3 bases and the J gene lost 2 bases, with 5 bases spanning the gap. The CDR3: CASSPQTYEQYF. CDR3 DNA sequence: TGTGCCAGCTCACCTCAAACCTACGAGCAGTACTTC.

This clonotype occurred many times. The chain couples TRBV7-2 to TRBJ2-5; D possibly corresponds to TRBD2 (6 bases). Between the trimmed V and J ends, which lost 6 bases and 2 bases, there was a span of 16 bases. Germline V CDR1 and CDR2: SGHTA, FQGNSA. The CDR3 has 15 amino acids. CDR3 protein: CASSDGGIVQETQYF. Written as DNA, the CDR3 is TGTGCCAGCAGTGATGGCGGGATAGTACAAGAGACCCAGTACTTC.

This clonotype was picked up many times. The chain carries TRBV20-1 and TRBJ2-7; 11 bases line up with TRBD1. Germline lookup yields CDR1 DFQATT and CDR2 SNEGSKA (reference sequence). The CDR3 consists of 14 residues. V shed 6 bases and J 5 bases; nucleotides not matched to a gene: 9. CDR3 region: CSATWTGGSDEQYF. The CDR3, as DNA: TGCAGTGCGACATGGACAGGGGGCTCGGACGAGCAGTACTTC.

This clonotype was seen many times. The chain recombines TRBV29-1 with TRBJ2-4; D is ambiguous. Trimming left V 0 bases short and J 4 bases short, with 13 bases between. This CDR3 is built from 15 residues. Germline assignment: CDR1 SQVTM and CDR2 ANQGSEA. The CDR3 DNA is TGCAGCGTTGAAGAACACAGTACGATTAAAAACATTCAGTACTTC. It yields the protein CSVEEHSTIKNIQYF.

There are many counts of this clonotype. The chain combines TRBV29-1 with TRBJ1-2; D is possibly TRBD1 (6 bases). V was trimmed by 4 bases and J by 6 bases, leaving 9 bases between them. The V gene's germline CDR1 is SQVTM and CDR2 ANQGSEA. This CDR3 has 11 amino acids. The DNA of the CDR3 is TGCAGCGTTGCGGGGGCCGATGGCTACACCTTC. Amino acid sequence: CSVAGADGYTF.

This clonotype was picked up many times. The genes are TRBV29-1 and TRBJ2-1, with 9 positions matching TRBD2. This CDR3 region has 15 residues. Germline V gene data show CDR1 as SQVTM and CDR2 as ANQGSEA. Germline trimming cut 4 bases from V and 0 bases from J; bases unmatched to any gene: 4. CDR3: CSVAREGVSYNEQFF. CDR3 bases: TGCAGCGTTGCGCGGGAGGGGGTCTCCTACAATGAGCAGTTCTTC.

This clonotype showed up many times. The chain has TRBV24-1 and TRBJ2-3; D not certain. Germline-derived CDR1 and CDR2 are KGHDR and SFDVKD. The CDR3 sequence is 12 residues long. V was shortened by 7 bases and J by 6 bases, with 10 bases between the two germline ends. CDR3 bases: TGTGCCACCAGCTTCTCGGGTGATACGCAGTATTTT. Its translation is CATSFSGDTQYF.